This passage covers 25 T cell receptor beta chains from one sample sequenced in a study of shared clonotypes between healthy human individuals (dated by TCRdb to about 2020). Receptors were amplified or captured by the immunoSEQ multiplex PCR assay. In its TCRdb copy, this immuneACCESS table keeps in-frame sequences only and misses some clones. Where compared with another copy, unresolved V genes explain less than half of these, and the others have no known cause. The sample records about 550,000 clones, 95% to 96% of which are singletons. The ten most abundant clones make up around 0.11% of the sample. For the CD8 naive samples, CD45RO-negative cells were positively selected for CCR7, yielding a CD45RA+CCR7+ population from which TemRA cells were excluded. Specimen: naive CD8+ T cells sorted from blood. This specimen's cell subset or site label, interpreted: CD45RA+CCR7+. The receptor set was obtained from a woman in her thirties in good health.

This clone was counted a single time. The V gene is TRBV6-5, the J gene TRBJ1-5; D is undetermined. CDR1 is MNHEY and CDR2 is SVGAGI in the germline V gene. This CDR3 spans 15 amino acids. V was cut by 6 bases and J by 0 bases, with 12 bases left in between. The CDR3 loop is CASRRTPGSNQPQHF. The CDR3 coding sequence is TGTGCCAGCAGAAGGACCCCTGGTAGCAATCAGCCCCAGCATTTT.

This chain links TRBV2 with TRBJ2-4; the D gene is possibly TRBD2 (5 bases). Trimming removed 9 bases from V and 0 bases from J, with 6 bases in between. The CDR3 loop spans 12 amino acids. Germline V gene sequence: CDR1 SNHLY, CDR2 FYNNEI. CDR3 DNA: TGTGCCAGGAGGGTAGCCAAAAACATTCAGTACTTC. Translated: CARRVAKNIQYF.

This clone was seen once. The V call is TRBV27, the J call TRBJ2-1; 10 bases match TRBD2. The CDR3 is 14 residues long. CDR1 is MNHEY and CDR2 is SMNVEV in the germline V gene (reference sequence). V shed 5 bases, J shed 3 bases, and the junction held 1 base outside the gene matches. CDR3 DNA: TGTGCCAGCAGTGGACTAGCGGTCTACAATGAGCAGTTCTTC. Residues: CASSGLAVYNEQFF.

The genes are TRBV6-5 and TRBJ1-1; D not resolved. This CDR3 comprises 14 residues. From germline, CDR1 is MNHEY and CDR2 SVGAGI. Trimming removed 3 bases from V and 1 base from J, with 9 bases in between. CDR3 sequence: CASSYQGENTEAFF. The DNA of the CDR3 is TGTGCCAGCAGTTATCAAGGAGAGAACACTGAAGCTTTCTTT.

The chain employs TRBV2 and TRBJ1-4; D possibly corresponds to TRBD1 (5 bases). In germline, CDR1 is SNHLY, CDR2 FYNNEI. This CDR3 comprises 15 residues. Trimming took 7 bases from V and 8 from J, leaving 20 bases between them. The CDR3 spells CASTRTGGLGEKLFF. As DNA, the CDR3 is TGTGCCAGCACCCGAACTGGGGGTCTTGGGGAAAAACTGTTTTTT. Drawing the rest from reference TRBV2 and TRBJ1-4, the complete variable domain is EPEVTQTPSHQVTQMGQEVILRCVPISNHLYFYWYRQILGQKVEFLVSFYNNEISEKSEIFDDQFSVERPDGSNFTLKIRSTKLEDSAMYFCASTRTGGLGEKLFFGSGTQLSVL.

The V and J genes are TRBV11-1 and TRBJ2-3, with a tentative D call TRBD2 (6 bases). Trimming stripped 2 bases from V and 6 bases from J, with 24 bases between. CDR3 size: 18 residues. Germline V gene data show CDR1 as SGHAT and CDR2 as FQDESV (reference sequence). CDR3 nucleotide sequence: TGTGCCAGCAGCTTAACCCAAAGGGGTGGTAGCGGCCTCGATACGCAGTATTTT. Residues: CASSLTQRGGSGLDTQYF.

The rearrangement links TRBV27 to TRBJ2-1; 7 bases align to TRBD1. The CDR3 has 16 residues. With V trimmed by 6 bases and J by 4 bases, 12 bases remained unmatched. Germline V gene data show CDR1 as MNHEY and CDR2 as SMNVEV (reference sequence). Here the CDR3 reads CASSQKGARVYNEQFF. The CDR3 coding sequence is TGTGCCAGCAGCCAGAAGGGGGCGCGGGTGTACAATGAGCAGTTCTTC.

The chain recombines TRBV27 with TRBJ2-4, with TRBD1 identical over 11 bases. The CDR3 covers 15 residues. The J segment lost 6 bases and the V segment lost 4 bases, leaving 5 bases of the junction unmatched. Per germline, CDR1 MNHEY and CDR2 SMNVEV (reference sequence). The CDR3 DNA reads TGTGCCAGCAGTTCCGGGACAGGGGGAGGAAACATTCAGTACTTC. This translates into CASSSGTGGGNIQYF.

This chain links TRBV28 with TRBJ2-1; 11 bases match TRBD2. J lost 4 bases, V lost 8 bases, and 4 bases had no gene match. The CDR3 is made up of 14 amino acids. The germline CDR1 and CDR2 sequences are MDHEN and SYDVKM. The CDR3 bases are TGTGCCAGCCTAGGGACTAGCGGTTACAATGAGCAGTTCTTC. Its protein product is CASLGTSGYNEQFF. The whole variable domain, filled in from reference TRBV28 and TRBJ2-1, reads DVKVTQSSRYLVKRTGEKVFLECVQDMDHENMFWYRQDPGLGLRLIYFSYDVKMKEKGDIPEGYSVSREKKERFSLILESASTNQTSMYLCASLGTSGYNEQFFGPGTRLTVL.

In DNA, the CDR3 is TGTGGGTTGAATAGTAGCGGGGGCACAGATACGCAGTATTTT. Translation gives CGLNSSGGTDTQYF. This chain joins TRBV6-7 and TRBJ2-3, with 8 bases matching TRBD2. TRBV6-7 is noted as an ORF with a role that remains uncertain. The CDR3 totals 14 residues.

The V gene is TRBV13, the J gene TRBJ2-4, with a weak D call TRBD2 (6 bases). The CDR3 contains 14 residues. Per the germline V gene, CDR1 is PRHDT and CDR2 is FYEKMQ (reference sequence). Trimming removed 0 bases at V and 5 bases at J, with 8 bases between. The CDR3 sequence is CASSLGGGENIQYF. Written as DNA, the CDR3 is TGTGCCAGCAGCTTAGGCGGGGGAGAAAACATTCAGTACTTC.

This chain connects TRBV28 to TRBJ2-1, with no clear D. The ends were cut back, 3 bases at V and 6 bases at J, with 9 bases in the middle. This CDR3 comprises 13 residues. Germline V gene lookup returns CDR1 MDHEN and CDR2 SYDVKM. The CDR3 bases are TGTGCCAGCAGTTTCCATAGGAGCAATGAGCAGTTCTTC. Protein: CASSFHRSNEQFF.

The chain has TRBV11-2 and TRBJ2-7, with TRBD2 matching over 8 bases. The trim removed 1 base at V and 0 bases at J, leaving 8 bases unmatched. This CDR3 has 17 residues. Germline CDR1 and CDR2: SGHAT and FQNNGV. The CDR3 coding sequence is TGTGCCAGCAGCTTAGTGCTAGCGGGCTTGTTCTCCTACGAGCAGTACTTC. Translation gives CASSLVLAGLFSYEQYF.

This sequence joins TRBV6-1 and TRBJ2-7, with 10 bases fitting TRBD1. Germline V lookup: CDR1 MNHNS, CDR2 SASEGT. V gave up 3 bases and J gave up 5 bases; unmatched junction bases: 7. The CDR3 length is 15 residues. CDR3 sequence: CASSDPGQGKDEQYF. As DNA, the CDR3 is TGTGCCAGCAGTGACCCGGGACAGGGGAAGGACGAGCAGTACTTC.

The chain couples TRBV7-6 to TRBJ2-5, with TRBD2 matching 14 bases. V shed 4 bases, J shed 5 bases, and the junction held 3 bases outside the gene matches. This CDR3 contains 15 residues. Germline lookup yields CDR1 SGHVS and CDR2 FNYEAQ. CDR3 coding DNA: TGTGCCAGCAGCTCGGGACTAGCGGGAGTGGAGACCCAGTACTTC. It translates to CASSSGLAGVETQYF.

The rearrangement links TRBV27 to TRBJ2-2; D tentatively fits TRBD1 or TRBD2 (5 bases each). V lost 9 bases to trimming and J lost 6 bases, with 14 bases between them. In germline, CDR1 is MNHEY, CDR2 SMNVEV (reference sequence). The CDR3 covers 13 residues. CDR3 sequence (DNA): TGTGCCAGTAATCTAAGGGGACCCGGGGAGCTGTTTTTT. Translating gives CASNLRGPGELFF.

The rearrangement links TRBV27 to TRBJ1-5; weak D call: TRBD1 (5 bases). Trimming left V 6 bases short and J 1 base short, with 10 bases between. Germline lookup yields CDR1 MNHEY and CDR2 SMNVEV (reference sequence). The CDR3 covers 14 residues. DNA of the CDR3: TGTGCCAGCAGCTCCGAGGGGAGCAATCAGCCCCAGCATTTT. Its translation is CASSSEGSNQPQHF.

The CDR3 protein is CASSSDLEETQYF. CDR3 DNA sequence: TGTGCCAGCAGCTCGGACCTGGAAGAGACCCAGTACTTC. This chain links TRBV7-6 with TRBJ2-5; D call uncertain. V lost 4 bases to trimming and J lost 3 bases, with 9 bases between them. Germline values: CDR1 SGHVS, CDR2 FNYEAQ. The CDR3 spans 13 residues. Drawing the rest from reference TRBV7-6 and TRBJ2-5, the complete variable domain is GAGVSQSPRYKVTKRGQDVALRCDPISGHVSLYWYRQALGQGPEFLTYFNYEAQQDKSGLPNDRFSAERPEGSISTLTIQRTEQRDSAMYRCASSSDLEETQYFGPGTRLLVL.

The rearrangement uses TRBV27 and TRBJ2-1, with 9 nucleotides matching TRBD1. CDR3 length equals 16 residues. The germline CDR1 and CDR2 sequences are MNHEY and SMNVEV (reference sequence). The V segment lost 6 bases and the J segment 6 bases; nucleotides outside the gene matches: 12. The CDR3 region is CASSPGQGTFPNEQFF. The CDR3, as DNA: TGTGCCAGCAGCCCTGGACAGGGGACGTTCCCCAATGAGCAGTTCTTC.

This chain uses TRBV5-1 with TRBJ2-2; D remains unclear. Trimming left V 0 bases short and J 6 bases short, with 12 bases between. CDR1 is SGHRS and CDR2 is YFSETQ in the germline V gene. This CDR3 comprises 15 residues. DNA of the CDR3: TGCGCCAGCAGCTTGGTGGGGAATGGAGCCGGGGAGCTGTTTTTT. It codes for CASSLVGNGAGELFF.

Regarding this clone: The same CDR3 is also encoded by other DNA sequences in this sample. The J gene is TRBJ2-3, the V gene TRBV29-1; 8 bases match TRBD1. CDR1 is SQVTM and CDR2 is ANQGSEA in the germline V gene. Germline trimming cut 6 bases from V and 0 bases from J; bases unmatched to any gene: 2. The CDR3 covers 13 residues. The CDR3 region has the DNA TGCAGCGTAGGACAGGGAAGCACAGATACGCAGTATTTT. Residues: CSVGQGSTDTQYF.

About this clone itself: The limits of the CDR3 on the DNA are not certain, so only TCRdb's listed CDR3 is given. This sequence joins TRBV28 and TRBJ2-7; the table's D call, TRBD1, has no DNA check behind it. The CDR3 comprises 16 residues, both ends counted. Per the germline V gene, CDR1 is MDHEN and CDR2 is SYDVKM. The CDR3 sequence is CASSTSNRDRGREQYF.

A remark on this clone: The same CDR3 also results from other DNA sequences found in this sample. This chain connects TRBV28 to TRBJ2-2, with 7 bases fitting TRBD1. Germline CDR1 reads MDHEN; CDR2 reads SYDVKM. After removal of 6 bases from V and 0 bases from J, the junction contained 4 bases not matched to a gene. CDR3 length: 15 amino acids. This CDR3 reads CASSPTGTNTGELFF. The CDR3, as DNA: TGTGCCAGCAGCCCGACAGGGACGAACACCGGGGAGCTGTTTTTT.

The chain has TRBV21-1 and TRBJ2-5; the table's D gene call, TRBD2, was not cross checked with the DNA. TRBV21-1 has pseudogene status. CDR3 size: 15 residues. The DNA for the CDR3 is TGTGCCAGCAGCAACGAGGGTTTATGGCAAGAGACCCAGTACTTC. Translating it yields CASSNEGLWQETQYF.

The genes are TRBV2 and TRBJ1-2; D not resolved. Germline loops: CDR1 SNHLY, CDR2 FYNNEI. The V and J ends lost 3 bases and 0 bases respectively, with 8 bases between them. This CDR3 has 14 amino acids. CDR3 amino acids: CASSDSPANYGYTF. CDR3 nucleotides: TGTGCCAGCAGTGACAGTCCAGCTAACTATGGCTACACCTTC.